The 14 T cell receptor beta chains given below trace back to one sample, sequenced in a study of blood T cell repertoires in COVID-19. Using immunoSEQ multiplex PCR, the repertoire was profiled, and TCRdb retains in-frame clones only, with some absent. The sample lists more than 85,000 clones, approximately 91% occurring once. Material: peripheral blood. These receptors all come from a woman in her sixties with acute or convalescent COVID-19.

V gene TRBV5-1 combines with J gene TRBJ2-5, with D possibly TRBD1 on 5 matching bases. The CDR3 extends over 15 amino acids. The ends were cut back, 1 base at V and 2 bases at J, with 12 bases in the middle. Germline assignment: CDR1 SGHRS and CDR2 YFSETQ. CDR3: CASSLLGHRQETQYF. The CDR3 DNA sequence: TGCGCCAGCAGCTTGTTAGGACATCGACAAGAGACCCAGTACTTC.

The chain joins TRBV18 to TRBJ1-3, with D unresolved. The V and J ends lost 3 bases and 0 bases respectively, with 15 bases between them. The CDR3 runs 17 residues. CDR1 KGHSH and CDR2 LQKENI come from the germline V gene. The DNA of the CDR3 is TGTGCCAGCTCACCGCGAGAGGGAATGGGCTCTGGAAACACCATATATTTT. It translates to CASSPREGMGSGNTIYF. Full variable domain (outside the CDR3, taken from reference TRBV18 and TRBJ1-3): NAGVMQNPRHLVRRRGQEARLRCSPMKGHSHVYWYRQLPEEGLKFMVYLQKENIIDESGMPKERFSAEFPKEGPSILRIQQVVRGDSAAYFCASSPREGMGSGNTIYFGEGSWLTVV.

This chain joins TRBV5-1 and TRBJ1-5, with TRBD1 identical over 7 bases. Germline V gives CDR1 SGHRS, CDR2 YFSETQ. Germline trimming cut 0 bases from V and 5 bases from J; bases unmatched to any gene: 8. The CDR3 runs 16 residues. Written as DNA, the CDR3 is TGCGCCAGCAGCTTGGGGGGCAGGGGGACGGATCAGCCCCAGCATTTT. Protein sequence: CASSLGGRGTDQPQHF. The entire variable domain, with the rest obtained from reference TRBV5-1 and TRBJ1-5, is as follows: KAGVTQTPRYLIKTRGQQVTLSCSPISGHRSVSWYQQTPGQGLQFLFEYFSETQRNKGNFPGRFSGRQFSNSRSEMNVSTLELGDSALYLCASSLGGRGTDQPQHFGDGTRLSIL.

The genes are TRBV9 and TRBJ2-7; no definite D call. The V gene's germline CDR1 is SGDLS and CDR2 YYNGEE. V was pared by 4 bases and J by 5 bases, with 13 bases between. This CDR3 is built from 13 residues. CDR3 region: CASSSISGHEQYF. CDR3 DNA sequence: TGTGCCAGCAGCTCCATTTCCGGTCACGAGCAGTACTTC.

The chain couples TRBV3-1 (or the pseudogene TRBV3-2) to TRBJ1-1, with a tentative D call TRBD1 (6 bases). The V gene lost 1 base and the J gene lost 7 bases, with 13 bases spanning the gap. This CDR3 spans 14 amino acids. Germline CDR1 reads LGHDT; CDR2 reads YNNKEL (reference sequence). For the CDR3, the DNA is TGTGCCAGCAGCCAAGGTAGGGGGAGAAGTGAAGCTTTCTTT. Its protein is CASSQGRGRSEAFF.

The DNA of the CDR3 is TGTGCCAGCATCGGCGGGAGGGCCCGCAACACCGGGGAGCTGTTTTTT. It is translated as CASIGGRARNTGELFF. The rearrangement joins TRBV7-9 to TRBJ2-2; 9 bases align to TRBD2. J lost 2 bases, V lost 7 bases, and 8 bases had no gene match. This CDR3 spans 16 amino acids. CDR1 is SEHNR, CDR2 FQNEAQ, per germline (reference sequence).

The chain has TRBV4-1 and TRBJ1-5; D is unclear. Germline V lookup: CDR1 MGHRA, CDR2 YSYEKL. The CDR3 totals 16 residues. Trimming took off 0 bases at V and 7 bases at J, with 16 bases between the two ends. CDR3 residues: CASSQEGQVGRQPQHF. DNA for the CDR3: TGCGCCAGCAGCCAAGAAGGCCAGGTTGGAAGGCAGCCCCAGCATTTT.

The chain uses TRBV7-9 and TRBJ2-1, with 7 bases identical to TRBD2. The germline CDR1 and CDR2 sequences are SEHNR and FQNEAQ (reference sequence). This CDR3 region has 14 residues. With V trimmed by 5 bases and J by 5 bases, 6 bases remained unmatched. CDR3 sequence (DNA): TGTGCCAGCAGCGTAGGGACTACTAACAATGAGCAGTTCTTC. Amino acid sequence: CASSVGTTNNEQFF.

The rearrangement joins TRBV7-6 to TRBJ1-6; 9 positions match TRBD1. CDR3 length: 17 amino acids. V lost 1 base, J lost 1 base, and 2 bases stayed unmatched. The V gene's germline CDR1 is SGHVS and CDR2 FNYEAQ. CDR3 residues: CASSLEGTGSYNSPLHF. The CDR3 DNA reads TGTGCCAGCAGCTTAGAAGGGACAGGGTCCTATAATTCACCCCTCCACTTT.

The CDR3 protein is CASSLGPQGSGGAGELFF. CDR3 in DNA: TGTGCCAGCAGCTTAGGCCCTCAGGGGTCGGGGGGAGCCGGGGAGCTGTTTTTT. The chain employs TRBV11-3 and TRBJ2-2; tentatively, D is TRBD2 (7 bases). The V gene lost 1 base and the J gene lost 6 bases, with 21 bases spanning the gap. This CDR3 comprises 18 residues. CDR1 is SGHNT and CDR2 is YENEEA in the germline V gene.

This clone was picked up one time. The V gene is TRBV7-6, the J gene TRBJ2-7, with TRBD2 matching 9 bases. The CDR3 loop spans 15 amino acids. V lost 1 base to trimming and J lost 2 bases; unmatched junction nucleotides: 3. Germline V CDR1 and CDR2: SGHVS, FNYEAQ. This chain's CDR3 is CASSLGAGGPYEQYV. In nucleotides, the CDR3 is TGTGCCAGCAGCTTAGGAGCGGGAGGCCCCTACGAGCAGTACGTC.

V is TRBV27 and J is TRBJ1-2; D might be TRBD1 (6 bases). V shed 5 bases and J shed 8 bases, with 18 bases lying between them. Germline V lookup: CDR1 MNHEY, CDR2 SMNVEV (reference sequence). The CDR3 loop spans 14 amino acids. The CDR3 here is CASSSHGGARGYTF. As DNA, the CDR3 is TGTGCCAGCAGTAGCCATGGGGGGGCAAGGGGCTACACCTTC.

The rearrangement uses TRBV27 and TRBJ1-2; tentative D call: TRBD1 (5 bases). The ends were cut back, 6 bases at V and 2 bases at J, with 16 bases in the middle. Germline assignment: CDR1 MNHEY and CDR2 SMNVEV (reference sequence). The CDR3 contains 15 residues. CDR3 coding DNA: TGTGCCAGCAGCTCCTCCGGGGGAGGAAACTATGGCTACACCTTC. It encodes CASSSSGGGNYGYTF.

The rearrangement joins TRBV28 to TRBJ1-2; possible D gene TRBD1, 5 bases. V was clipped by 5 bases and J by 4 bases, with 8 bases between them. Germline CDR1 and CDR2: MDHEN and SYDVKM. The CDR3 has 12 residues. CDR3 coding DNA: TGTGCCAGCAGTACAGGAATCTATGGCTACACCTTC. It yields the protein CASSTGIYGYTF.